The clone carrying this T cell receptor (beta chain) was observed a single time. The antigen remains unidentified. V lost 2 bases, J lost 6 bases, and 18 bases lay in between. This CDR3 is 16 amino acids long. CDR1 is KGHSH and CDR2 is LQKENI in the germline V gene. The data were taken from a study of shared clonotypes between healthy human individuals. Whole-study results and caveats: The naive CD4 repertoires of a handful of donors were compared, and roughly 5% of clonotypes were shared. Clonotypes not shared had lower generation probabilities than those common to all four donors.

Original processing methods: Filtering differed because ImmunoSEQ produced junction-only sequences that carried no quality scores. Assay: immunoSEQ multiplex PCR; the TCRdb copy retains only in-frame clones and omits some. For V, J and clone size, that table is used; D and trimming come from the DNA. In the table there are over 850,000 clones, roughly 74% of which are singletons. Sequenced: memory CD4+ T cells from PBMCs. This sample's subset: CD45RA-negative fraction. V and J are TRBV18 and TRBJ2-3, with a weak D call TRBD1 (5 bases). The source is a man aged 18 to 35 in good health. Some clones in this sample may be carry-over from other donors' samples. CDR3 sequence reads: CASSPNVNQGADTQYF. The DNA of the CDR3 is TGTGCCAGCTCACCAAACGTGAACCAGGGTGCGGATACGCAGTATTTT.